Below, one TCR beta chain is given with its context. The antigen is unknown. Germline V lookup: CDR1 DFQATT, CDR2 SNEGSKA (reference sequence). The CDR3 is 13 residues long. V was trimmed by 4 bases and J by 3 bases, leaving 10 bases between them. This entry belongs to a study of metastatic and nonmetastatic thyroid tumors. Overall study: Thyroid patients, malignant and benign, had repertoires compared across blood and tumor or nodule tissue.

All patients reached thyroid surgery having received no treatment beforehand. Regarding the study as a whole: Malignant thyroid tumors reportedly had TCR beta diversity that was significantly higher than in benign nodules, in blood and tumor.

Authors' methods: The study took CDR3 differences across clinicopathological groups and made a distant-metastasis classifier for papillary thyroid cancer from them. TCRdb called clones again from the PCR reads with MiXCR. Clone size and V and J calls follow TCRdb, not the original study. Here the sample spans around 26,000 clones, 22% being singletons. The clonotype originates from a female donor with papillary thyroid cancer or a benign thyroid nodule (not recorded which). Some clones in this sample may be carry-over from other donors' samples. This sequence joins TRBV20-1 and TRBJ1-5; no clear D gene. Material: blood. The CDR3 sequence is CSATSGVNQPQHF. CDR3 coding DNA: TGCAGTGCTACCAGTGGGGTCAATCAGCCCCAGCATTTT.